The 29 T cell receptor beta chains in this list originate from one sample, sequenced in a study of identical twins. MiXCR was run by TCRdb on the 5' RACE reads, yielding one entry per CDR3 protein. The data hold about 890,000 distinct CDR3 sequences, with roughly an eighth observed a single time. A further study also used this sample, focusing on yellow fever vaccine responses in identical twins.

Sequencing was performed on PBMCs. The receptors here all came from a woman aged 18-35 years in good health.

This clonotype showed up many times. The chain has TRBV12-3 or TRBV12-4 and TRBJ2-1; D may be TRBD1 (6 bases). This CDR3 is built from 15 residues. The V end lost 3 bases, the J end lost 2 bases, and 11 bases lay between the germline ends. The DNA of the CDR3 is TGTGCCAGCAGTTTGGACAGACAGGCCTACAATGAGCAGTTCTTC. It specifies CASSLDRQAYNEQFF.

The sample holds many counts of this clonotype. The rearrangement links TRBV12-3 or TRBV12-4 to TRBJ1-5; perhaps TRBD1 as D (5 bases). CDR3 length: 13 residues. V was trimmed by 3 bases and J by 5 bases, leaving 8 bases between them. The CDR3 coding sequence is TGTGCCAGCAGTTTTGCGGGGGATCAGCCCCAGCATTTT. The encoded protein is CASSFAGDQPQHF.

This clonotype was seen a handful of times. The V call is TRBV4-1, the J call TRBJ2-1, with D possibly being TRBD2 (5 bases). Germline V gene data show CDR1 as MGHRA and CDR2 as YSYEKL. V was trimmed by 3 bases and J by 10 bases, leaving 19 bases between them. The CDR3 loop spans 15 amino acids. In DNA form, the CDR3 reads TGCGCCAGCAGCCATCTGATGGCGGGTAGCGAGGAGCAGTTCTTC. Encoded protein: CASSHLMAGSEEQFF.

The gene calls are TRBV29-1 and TRBJ2-1, with 8 bases that match TRBD1. This CDR3 comprises 15 residues. Trimming cost V 1 base and J 9 bases; bases outside gene matches: 11. CDR1 is SQVTM, CDR2 ANQGSEA, per germline. This CDR3 reads CSVEANQGAPVEQFF. The CDR3 nucleotides are TGCAGCGTTGAAGCCAACCAGGGGGCCCCTGTTGAGCAGTTCTTC.

In this sample, this clonotype turned up a few times. The rearrangement links TRBV20-1 to TRBJ2-7; TRBD1 aligns across 9 bases. CDR1 and CDR2 (germline): DFQATT, SNEGSKA (reference sequence). The CDR3 consists of 13 residues. Losses at the gene ends were 2 bases for V and 4 bases for J; bases not matched to a gene: 3. The CDR3 coding sequence is TGCAGTGCTAGAACCGGGACAGGGTACGAGCAGTACGTC. Encoded protein: CSARTGTGYEQYV.

This clonotype was seen at least ten times. This chain joins TRBV5-1 and TRBJ2-1; D may be TRBD1 (5 bases). Trimming took 0 bases from V and 2 from J, leaving 9 bases between them. The CDR3 is 15 amino acids. CDR1 SGHRS and CDR2 YFSETQ come from the germline V gene. The CDR3 bases are TGCGCCAGCAGCTTGGGGGGCGACACCTACAATGAGCAGTTCTTC. Residues: CASSLGGDTYNEQFF.

The chain uses TRBV9 and TRBJ2-3; D might be TRBD1 (5 bases). Trimming shortened V by 0 bases and J by 6 bases, and 5 bases separated the two germline ends. This CDR3 has 12 residues. Germline lookup yields CDR1 SGDLS and CDR2 YYNGEE. The CDR3, as DNA: TGTGCCAGCAGCGTAGAGGGGGATACGCAGTATTTT. The encoded protein is CASSVEGDTQYF.

The V and J genes are TRBV12-3 or TRBV12-4 and TRBJ2-7; 10 bases match TRBD2. V was clipped by 6 bases and J by 7 bases; unmatched bases: 9. CDR3 length: 14 residues. The CDR3 DNA follows: TGTGCCAGCAGCCCTCGCGCGGGACTAGCGGAGCAGTACTTC. It encodes CASSPRAGLAEQYF.

The chain has TRBV10-3 and TRBJ2-7, with D possibly TRBD2 on 5 matching bases. In germline, CDR1 is ENHRY, CDR2 SYGVKD. The length of the CDR3 is 14 residues. V lost 2 bases and J 5 bases, leaving 13 bases between the germline ends. Written as DNA, the CDR3 is TGTGCCATCAGTGAGCTACTAGAAGTCAACGAGCAGTACTTC. Translated, it gives CAISELLEVNEQYF.

CDR3 DNA sequence: TGTGCCAGCAGTTACTTGCTCTCTCAAACAAGCTACAATGAGCAGTTCTTC. This codes for CASSYLLSQTSYNEQFF. The chain has TRBV6-5 and TRBJ2-1; D unresolved. The V gene lost 1 base and the J gene lost 3 bases, with 16 bases spanning the gap. From germline, CDR1 is MNHEY and CDR2 SVGAGI. The CDR3 sequence is 17 residues long.

Many counts were recorded for this clonotype. The V call is TRBV6-5, the J call TRBJ1-6, with 7 nucleotides matching TRBD1. V dropped 2 bases and J dropped 0; count of bases not matched to a gene: 4. Germline CDR1 is MNHEY and CDR2 is SVGAGI. The CDR3 consists of 17 residues. CDR3 loop: CASSYVGQSSYNSPLHF. Written as DNA, the CDR3 is TGTGCCAGCAGTTACGTGGGACAGAGCTCCTATAATTCACCCCTCCACTTT.

This clonotype turned up a few times. The chain links TRBV5-1 to TRBJ2-1; TRBD2 agrees at 13 bases. V trimming: 7 bases; J trimming: 10 bases; junction bases outside the gene matches: 11. Germline V gene lookup returns CDR1 SGHRS and CDR2 YFSETQ. The CDR3 is 15 residues long. CDR3 protein: CASGPTSGGVYEQFF. CDR3 DNA: TGCGCCAGCGGCCCTACTAGCGGGGGGGTGTACGAGCAGTTCTTC.

The chain joins TRBV2 to TRBJ1-5; possibly TRBD1 for D (5 bases). V dropped 4 bases and J dropped 0 bases, with 10 bases sitting between them. There are 15 residues in the CDR3. Looked up from germline, CDR1 is SNHLY and CDR2 is FYNNEI. The chain's CDR3 is CASSAQAYSNQPQHF. In nucleotides, the CDR3 is TGTGCCAGCAGTGCACAGGCTTATAGCAATCAGCCCCAGCATTTT.

The chain has TRBV12-5 and TRBJ2-2; TRBD2 aligns across 10 bases. This CDR3 is 15 amino acids long. Germline V lookup: CDR1 LGHNT, CDR2 FRNRAP. Germline trimming cut 5 bases from V and 3 bases from J; bases unmatched to any gene: 3. The CDR3 DNA reads TGTGCTAGTGGTGCTAGCGGGGGCGACACCGGGGAGCTGTTTTTT. Amino acid sequence: CASGASGGDTGELFF.

The chain couples TRBV20-1 to TRBJ2-1; D might be TRBD1 or TRBD2, each matching 5 bases. Between the trimmed V and J ends, which lost 3 bases and 1 base, there was a span of 22 bases. Germline lookup yields CDR1 DFQATT and CDR2 SNEGSKA (reference sequence). The CDR3 runs 18 residues. This CDR3 reads CSAREWQGRRRSYNEQFF. CDR3 DNA: TGCAGTGCTAGGGAATGGCAGGGCAGGAGGAGGTCCTACAATGAGCAGTTCTTC.

To note about this clonotype: The junction differs from germline at one of its ends, possibly a read error. CDR3 amino acids: CASSKGWTGGNEKLFF. In DNA form, the CDR3 reads TGTGCCAGCTCTAAGGGATGGACAGGAGGAAATGAAAAACTTTTTTTT. The genes are TRBV27 and TRBJ1-4, with 7 bases that match TRBD1. The CDR3 covers 16 residues. Germline V gene data show CDR1 as MNHEY and CDR2 as SMNVEV (reference sequence).

This clonotype was counted ten times or more. The chain is built from TRBV7-3 and TRBJ1-1; D gene ambiguous. V was shortened by 5 bases and J by 1 base, with 8 bases between the two germline ends. This CDR3 contains 13 residues. The germline V gene has CDR1 SGHTA and CDR2 FQGTGA. The CDR3 spells CASSRDSNTEAFF. DNA of the CDR3: TGTGCCAGCAGCAGGGATTCGAACACTGAAGCTTTCTTT.

This clonotype was recorded a few times. The chain links TRBV5-1 to TRBJ1-2, with D possibly being TRBD1 (5 bases). V was cut by 4 bases and J by 7 bases, with 20 bases left in between. The V gene's germline CDR1 is SGHRS and CDR2 YFSETQ. CDR3 size: 15 residues. CDR3 region: CASSPGTTTGGGYTF. CDR3 bases: TGCGCCAGCAGCCCCGGGACCACCACGGGAGGTGGCTACACCTTC.

At least ten counts were recorded for this clonotype. This chain uses TRBV12-3 or TRBV12-4 with TRBJ1-1; D remains ambiguous. The CDR3 spans 13 residues. V was shortened by 3 bases and J by 3 bases, with 8 bases between the two germline ends. CDR3 DNA sequence: TGTGCCAGCAGTTTTTCCGAGGACACTGAAGCTTTCTTT. Protein: CASSFSEDTEAFF.

This clonotype was seen more than once but under ten times. The chain employs TRBV6-1 and TRBJ2-3; perhaps TRBD2 as D (5 bases). V was cut by 6 bases and J by 6 bases, with 19 bases left in between. CDR1 MNHNS and CDR2 SASEGT come from the germline V gene. CDR3 length: 15 residues. CDR3 protein: CASRGARGQADTQYF. The CDR3 coding sequence is TGTGCCAGCAGAGGCGCGAGAGGGCAAGCTGATACGCAGTATTTT.

This clonotype was seen more than once but under ten times. The chain employs TRBV5-5 and TRBJ2-3, with a possible D match to TRBD1 (5 bases). Germline CDR1 is SGHKS and CDR2 is YYEKEE (reference sequence). Between the trimmed V and J ends, which lost 0 bases and 4 bases, there was a span of 15 bases. The CDR3 sequence is 16 residues long. CDR3 amino acids: CASSLGKQVLADTQYF. The DNA for the CDR3 is TGTGCCAGCAGCTTGGGAAAACAGGTTCTGGCAGATACGCAGTATTTT.

The J gene is TRBJ2-3, the V gene TRBV3-1, with 8 bases aligning to TRBD2. Germline-derived CDR1 and CDR2 are LGHDT and YNNKEL (reference sequence). This CDR3 comprises 16 residues. V gave up 5 bases and J gave up 7 bases; unmatched junction bases: 14. This CDR3 reads CASSASGTRGLNTQYF. In nucleotides, the CDR3 is TGTGCCAGCAGCGCGTCGGGGACTAGAGGTTTAAATACGCAGTATTTT.

V usage is TRBV5-5 and J usage is TRBJ2-5; 14 bases are shared with TRBD2. V shed 4 bases, J shed 4 bases, and the junction held 6 bases outside the gene matches. Germline V CDR1 and CDR2: SGHKS, YYEKEE (reference sequence). CDR3 length: 16 amino acids. CDR3 in amino acids: CASSLGLAGERETQYF. In nucleotides, the CDR3 is TGTGCCAGCAGCCTGGGACTAGCGGGAGAGAGAGAGACCCAGTACTTC.

The CDR3 reads CSAPVSRKSPLHF. Here the CDR3 DNA reads TGCAGTGCACCTGTCAGCCGCAAGTCACCCCTCCACTTT. The V and J genes are TRBV20-1 and TRBJ1-6; D ambiguous. This CDR3 is 13 amino acids long. The V and J ends lost 6 bases and 10 bases respectively, with 16 bases between them. CDR1 is DFQATT and CDR2 is SNEGSKA in the germline V gene (reference sequence).

The sample holds a few counts of this clonotype. This chain joins TRBV20-1 and TRBJ1-2; the D gene is possibly TRBD1 (5 bases). The V gene lost 8 bases and the J gene lost 0 bases, with 16 bases spanning the gap. Germline V gene lookup returns CDR1 DFQATT and CDR2 SNEGSKA (reference sequence). The CDR3 contains 14 residues. The CDR3 DNA is TGCAGTTCCCCTCCCGGGGGTTCTAACTATGGCTACACCTTC. It codes for CSSPPGGSNYGYTF.

This clonotype was seen at least ten times. The rearrangement uses TRBV28 and TRBJ1-5; 8 nucleotides align to TRBD1. CDR3 length: 15 amino acids. Germline CDR1 and CDR2: MDHEN and SYDVKM. The V gene end was trimmed by 6 bases and the J gene end by 3 bases; junction bases not matched to a gene: 7. The CDR3 coding sequence is TGTGCCAGCAGGACCCAGGGGGCCGTCAATCAGCCCCAGCATTTT. Amino acid sequence: CASRTQGAVNQPQHF.

This chain joins TRBV20-1 and TRBJ1-1; no clear D. V was clipped by 0 bases and J by 1 base, with 15 bases between them. CDR3 length equals 16 residues. From germline, CDR1 is DFQATT and CDR2 SNEGSKA (reference sequence). CDR3 region: CSARDPTVNRNTEAFF. The CDR3 DNA reads as TGCAGTGCTAGAGACCCCACAGTGAACAGGAACACTGAAGCTTTCTTT.

This clonotype was observed many times. The CDR3 protein is CASKTGQLDNEQFF. CDR3 nucleotides: TGTGCCAGTAAAACGGGACAGCTCGACAATGAGCAGTTCTTC. The V and J genes are TRBV7-8 and TRBJ2-1, with TRBD1 matching 7 bases. From germline, CDR1 is SGHVS and CDR2 FQNEAQ. Trimming removed 9 bases from V and 5 bases from J; junction bases left unmatched: 10. The CDR3 consists of 14 residues.

This clonotype was seen only a few times. The genes are TRBV25-1 and TRBJ1-2; D gene unclear. CDR3 length: 12 residues. V was pared by 2 bases and J by 8 bases, with 9 bases between. Germline V lookup: CDR1 MGHDK, CDR2 SYGVNS. The CDR3 sequence is CASSEMTSGYTF. The CDR3 bases are TGTGCCAGCAGTGAAATGACGTCAGGCTACACCTTC.